These 28 T cell receptor beta chains came from one sample sequenced in a study of T cells in Graves' hyperthyroidism and ophthalmopathy. Using RNA transcripts as the source, TCR beta CDR3 regions were amplified. The primer set for the first-round RT-PCR of the TCR CDR3 was HTBI. MiXCR, run by TCRdb on the multiplex PCR reads, gives a single entry per CDR3 protein. The table includes about 560,000 distinct CDR3 sequences, over 15% detected once. Sequenced input: blood. These receptor sequences come from a woman in her late teens or twenties with Graves' hyperthyroidism.

The chain joins TRBV29-1 to TRBJ2-1; 7 nucleotides agree with TRBD2. The CDR3 has 14 amino acids. The V segment lost 8 bases and the J segment 6 bases; nucleotides outside the gene matches: 13. Germline CDR1 SQVTM, CDR2 ANQGSEA. For the CDR3, the DNA is TGCAGCCCCGGCTGGGCGGGAGTTTTCAATGAGCAGTTCTTC. It yields the protein CSPGWAGVFNEQFF.

This clonotype came up many times. This chain joins TRBV11-2 and TRBJ1-1; unclear D gene. Germline lookup yields CDR1 SGHAT and CDR2 FQNNGV. The V and J ends lost 5 bases and 4 bases respectively, with 8 bases between them. The CDR3 runs to 12 residues. CDR3 sequence (DNA): TGTGCCAGCAGCACCGATCTCACTGAAGCTTTCTTT. Translated: CASSTDLTEAFF. Full variable domain (missing parts from reference TRBV11-2 and TRBJ1-1): EAGVAQSPRYKIIEKRQSVAFWCNPISGHATLYWYQQILGQGPKLLIQFQNNGVVDDSQLPKDRFSAERLKGVDSTLKIQPAKLEDSAVYLCASSTDLTEAFFGQGTRLTVV.

J is TRBJ1-5 and V is TRBV5-6, with D perhaps TRBD1 (5 bases). Germline loops: CDR1 SGHDT, CDR2 YYEEEE. The CDR3 has 14 residues. V was shortened by 1 base and J by 10 bases, with 15 bases between the two germline ends. CDR3 loop: CASSLYAGPHPQHF. In DNA form, the CDR3 reads TGTGCCAGCAGCTTGTATGCAGGGCCCCATCCCCAGCATTTT.

Many counts were recorded for this clonotype. This rearrangement joins TRBV12-3 or TRBV12-4 to TRBJ2-7; 11 nucleotides match TRBD1. This CDR3 contains 15 residues. The ends lost 6 bases at V and 3 bases at J; junction bases unmatched: 7. In DNA, the CDR3 is TGTGCCAGCAGAGCCGGGACAGGGGGGTACTACGAGCAGTACTTC. This translates into CASRAGTGGYYEQYF.

This sequence joins TRBV2 and TRBJ2-6; D is possibly TRBD1 (6 bases). This CDR3 has 15 residues. V lost 9 bases, J lost 0 bases, and 12 bases lay in between. CDR1 SNHLY and CDR2 FYNNEI come from the germline V gene. Written as DNA, the CDR3 is TGTGCCAGACAGGGTTCCGTCTCTGGGGCCAACGTCCTGACTTTC. This gives the protein CARQGSVSGANVLTF.

V gene TRBV6-6 combines with J gene TRBJ2-1; 9 bases line up with TRBD2. The CDR3 covers 17 residues. Unmatched junction bases numbered 4, after V lost 0 bases and J lost 1 base. The germline V gene encodes CDR1 MNHNY and CDR2 SVGAGI (reference sequence). The CDR3 spells CASSYSLAGRSYNEQFF. The CDR3 coding sequence is TGTGCCAGCAGTTACTCCCTAGCGGGAAGGTCCTACAATGAGCAGTTCTTC.

As concerns this clonotype: A junction boundary mismatches the germline segment, possibly from a read error. The CDR3, as DNA: TGTGCCAGCAGTCCCTCCGGGGCGCAACAGCTCCAGCATTTT. Amino acids: CASSPSGAQQLQHF. The chain joins TRBV6-1 to TRBJ1-5; possible D gene TRBD1, 5 bases. The CDR3 extends over 14 amino acids. Germline CDR1 and CDR2: MNHNS and SASEGT.

The V call is TRBV6-5, the J call TRBJ1-2; 8 nucleotides match TRBD1. The CDR3 is 13 residues long. The V gene end was trimmed by 2 bases and the J gene end by 6 bases; junction bases not matched to a gene: 2. Germline lookup yields CDR1 MNHEY and CDR2 SVGAGI. The CDR3 sequence: CASSYQGANGYTF. CDR3 bases: TGTGCCAGCAGTTACCAGGGGGCTAATGGCTACACCTTC.

This clonotype was observed a handful of times. The chain couples TRBV6-1 to TRBJ1-5; 7 bases are shared with TRBD1. This CDR3 is 15 amino acids long. Germline CDR1 and CDR2: MNHNS and SASEGT. V shed 5 bases and J 0 bases; nucleotides not matched to a gene: 4. CDR3 bases: TGTGCCAGCAGTATGGGGACAGTTAGCAATCAGCCCCAGCATTTT. Its translation: CASSMGTVSNQPQHF.

CDR3 sequence (DNA): TGTGCCAGCAGCGATGCAATTGGGGGGACCGAGCAGTACTTC. Translating it yields CASSDAIGGTEQYF. This chain connects TRBV9 to TRBJ2-7; tentatively, D is TRBD2 (6 bases). Looked up from germline, CDR1 is SGDLS and CDR2 is YYNGEE. The CDR3 consists of 14 residues. Trimming took 3 bases from V and 6 from J, leaving 16 bases between them. The full variable domain, completed using reference TRBV9 and TRBJ2-7, is DSGVTQTPKHLITATGQRVTLRCSPRSGDLSVYWYQQSLDQGLQFLIQYYNGEERAKGNILERFSAQQFPDLHSELNLSSLELGDSALYFCASSDAIGGTEQYFGPGTRLTVT.

At least ten counts were recorded for this clonotype. This sequence joins TRBV6-4 and TRBJ2-1; 12 bases are shared with TRBD2. The CDR3 runs 16 residues. Trimming cost V 0 bases and J 4 bases; bases outside gene matches: 1. Germline V gene data show CDR1 as MRHNA and CDR2 as SNTAGT. The CDR3 protein is CASSDSGTSGYNEQFF. CDR3 in DNA: TGTGCCAGCAGTGACTCCGGGACTAGCGGGTACAATGAGCAGTTCTTC.

This clonotype was detected ten times or more. The V call is TRBV20-1, the J call TRBJ1-5, with 7 bases lining up with TRBD1. Per germline, CDR1 DFQATT and CDR2 SNEGSKA (reference sequence). Trimming at V came to 6 bases and at J to 3 bases, leaving 5 bases not matched to a gene. The CDR3 has 13 amino acids. Here the CDR3 reads CSAEGGPNQPQHF. The CDR3 coding sequence is TGCAGTGCCGAAGGGGGCCCCAATCAGCCCCAGCATTTT.

This clonotype has a count of ten or more. The J gene is TRBJ2-7, the V gene TRBV9, with TRBD1 matching 12 bases. The CDR3 is 15 amino acids. V lost 0 bases and J lost 5; bases outside the gene matches: 3. Per the germline V gene, CDR1 is SGDLS and CDR2 is YYNGEE. The CDR3 nucleotides are TGTGCCAGCAGCGTAGCCGGGACAGGGGGCGACGAGCAGTACTTC. Translation gives CASSVAGTGGDEQYF.

The chain recombines TRBV18 with TRBJ1-2, with D hard to call. The CDR3 contains 13 residues. CDR1 KGHSH and CDR2 LQKENI come from the germline V gene. With 3 bases removed from V and 3 bases from J, the gap between germline ends came to 8 bases. CDR3 protein: CASSPNKDYGYTF. DNA of the CDR3: TGTGCCAGCTCACCGAACAAAGACTATGGCTACACCTTC.

This chain uses TRBV24-1 with TRBJ2-5; 7 nucleotides match TRBD1. V was pared by 5 bases and J by 1 base, with 6 bases of the junction left unmatched. Germline CDR1 KGHDR, CDR2 SFDVKD. This CDR3 spans 15 amino acids. In nucleotides, the CDR3 is TGTGCCACCAGTGCTATAGCAGGGGGCCAAGAGACCCAGTACTTC. Translated, it gives CATSAIAGGQETQYF.

This clonotype has more than one count but fewer than ten. The chain recombines TRBV2 with TRBJ2-5; possibly TRBD2 for D (5 bases). The germline CDR1 and CDR2 sequences are SNHLY and FYNNEI. This CDR3 is 16 amino acids long. Between the trimmed V and J ends, which lost 8 bases and 2 bases, there was a span of 21 bases. In DNA form, the CDR3 reads TGTGCCAGCCACCCCAGAGCGAGTAGAGGGCAAGAGACCCAGTACTTC. Its translation: CASHPRASRGQETQYF.

This sequence joins TRBV2 and TRBJ2-5; 10 nucleotides agree with TRBD2. The CDR3 extends over 14 amino acids. Germline loops: CDR1 SNHLY, CDR2 FYNNEI. V shed 0 bases and J 8 bases; nucleotides not matched to a gene: 3. The CDR3 region is CASSEASGRLTQYF. The CDR3 bases are TGTGCCAGCAGTGAAGCTAGCGGGAGGCTTACCCAGTACTTC.

The table lists this clonotype with a few counts. The V gene is TRBV7-2, the J gene TRBJ1-2; D is uncertain. This CDR3 region has 14 residues. Germline CDR1 reads SGHTA; CDR2 reads FQGNSA. Trimming shortened V by 5 bases and J by 6 bases, and 16 bases separated the two germline ends. CDR3 sequence: CASSPLGGIDGYTF. The CDR3 nucleotides read TGTGCCAGCAGCCCCCTGGGAGGGATTGATGGCTACACCTTC.

This clonotype has at least ten counts. The rearrangement joins TRBV4-1 to TRBJ1-1, with D tentatively TRBD1 (5 bases). This CDR3 contains 12 residues. Trimming shortened V by 4 bases and J by 4 bases, and 7 bases separated the two germline ends. Germline-derived CDR1 and CDR2 are MGHRA and YSYEKL. The CDR3 sequence: CASSRDLTEAFF. As DNA, the CDR3 is TGCGCCAGCAGCCGGGACCTCACTGAAGCTTTCTTT.

This clonotype turned up a few times. J is TRBJ2-2 and V is TRBV5-1, with 9 bases fitting TRBD2. The CDR3 covers 15 residues. Per the germline V gene, CDR1 is SGHRS and CDR2 is YFSETQ. V lost 5 bases and J lost 1; bases outside the gene matches: 3. CDR3 sequence reads: CASRASGVNTGELFF. The CDR3 nucleotides are TGCGCCAGCAGGGCTAGCGGGGTGAACACCGGGGAGCTGTTTTTT.

This clonotype was picked up many times. The chain employs TRBV3-1 and TRBJ1-5; the D gene is possibly TRBD1 (5 bases). The CDR3 length is 15 residues. Germline-derived CDR1 and CDR2 are LGHDT and YNNKEL (reference sequence). Trimming stripped 4 bases from V and 3 bases from J, with 13 bases between. CDR3 protein: CASSPEGISNQPQHF. Written as DNA, the CDR3 is TGTGCCAGCAGCCCCGAGGGGATTTCCAATCAGCCCCAGCATTTT.

This clonotype was detected ten times or more. The CDR3 coding sequence is TGTGCCAGCAGCTCGGACAGGGGATACTATGGCTACACCTTC. Amino acid sequence: CASSSDRGYYGYTF. V gene TRBV16 combines with J gene TRBJ1-2, with 9 bases fitting TRBD1. V dropped 5 bases and J dropped 3; count of bases not matched to a gene: 4. The germline gives CDR1 KGHSY, CDR2 FQNENV. The CDR3 spans 14 residues.

CDR3 in amino acids: CASSSASNEQFF. CDR3 coding DNA: TGTGCCAGCAGCTCCGCTAGCAATGAGCAGTTCTTC. The chain recombines TRBV6-1 with TRBJ2-1; D ambiguous. Trimming cost V 6 bases and J 6 bases, with 9 bases left between them. Germline-derived CDR1 and CDR2 are MNHNS and SASEGT. The CDR3 runs to 12 residues.

This chain joins TRBV13 and TRBJ2-3; TRBD2 matches 8 bases. J gave up 1 base and V 2 bases, and 5 bases lay outside the gene matches. CDR1 is PRHDT and CDR2 is FYEKMQ in the germline V gene (reference sequence). The CDR3 spans 16 residues. Written as DNA, the CDR3 is TGTGCCAGCAGCTTACTGACTAGCGTACGCACAGATACGCAGTATTTT. Translation: CASSLLTSVRTDTQYF.

This clonotype came up many times. The chain uses TRBV6-1 and TRBJ2-1, with D perhaps matching TRBD1 or TRBD2 (7 bases each). CDR1 MNHNS and CDR2 SASEGT come from the germline V gene. This CDR3 comprises 16 residues. Trimming cost V 6 bases and J 3 bases, with 18 bases left between them. CDR3 amino acids: CASSGGGGGDYNEQFF. CDR3 nucleotides: TGTGCCAGCAGCGGAGGGGGCGGGGGCGACTACAATGAGCAGTTCTTC.

Only a few counts were recorded for this clonotype. The rearrangement uses TRBV10-3 and TRBJ1-1; 8 positions agree with TRBD1. Per the germline V gene, CDR1 is ENHRY and CDR2 is SYGVKD. The junction had 8 bases not matched to a gene; V was cut back by 10 bases and J by 4 bases. The CDR3 is made up of 13 amino acids. The CDR3 nucleotides read TGTGCCACCAATCGACAGGGGAGCACTGAAGCTTTCTTT. Translation: CATNRQGSTEAFF.

This clonotype was observed at least ten times. The chain couples TRBV5-8 to TRBJ2-7; 10 nucleotides line up with TRBD2. Per germline, CDR1 SGHTS and CDR2 YDEGEE. V trimming: 5 bases; J trimming: 0 bases; junction bases outside the gene matches: 5. The CDR3 sequence is 15 residues long. The CDR3 loop reads CASREVAGGSYEQYF. CDR3 DNA: TGTGCCAGCAGAGAAGTAGCGGGAGGCTCCTACGAGCAGTACTTC.

This clonotype was detected only a few times. V usage is TRBV29-1 and J usage is TRBJ2-5; 7 bases fit TRBD2. Trimming at V came to 8 bases and at J to 2 bases, leaving 5 bases not matched to a gene. The CDR3 length is 12 residues. Germline values: CDR1 SQVTM, CDR2 ANQGSEA. CDR3 sequence: CSLKRGQETQYF. The CDR3 region has the DNA TGCAGCCTCAAGCGGGGTCAAGAGACCCAGTACTTC.